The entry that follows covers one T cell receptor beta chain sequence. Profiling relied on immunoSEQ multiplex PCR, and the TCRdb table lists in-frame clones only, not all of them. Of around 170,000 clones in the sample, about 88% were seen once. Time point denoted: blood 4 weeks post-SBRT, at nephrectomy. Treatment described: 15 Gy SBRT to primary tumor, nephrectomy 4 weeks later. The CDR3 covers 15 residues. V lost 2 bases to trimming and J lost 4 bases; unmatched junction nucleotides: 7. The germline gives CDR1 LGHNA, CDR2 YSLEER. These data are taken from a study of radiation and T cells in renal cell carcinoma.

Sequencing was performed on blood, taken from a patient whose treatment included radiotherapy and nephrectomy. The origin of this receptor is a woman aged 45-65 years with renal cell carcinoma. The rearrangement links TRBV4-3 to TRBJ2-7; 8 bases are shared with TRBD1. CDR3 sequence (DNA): TGCGCCAGCAGCCAATCGTCAGGGGGCTCGTACGAGCAGTACTTC. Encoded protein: CASSQSSGGSYEQYF.